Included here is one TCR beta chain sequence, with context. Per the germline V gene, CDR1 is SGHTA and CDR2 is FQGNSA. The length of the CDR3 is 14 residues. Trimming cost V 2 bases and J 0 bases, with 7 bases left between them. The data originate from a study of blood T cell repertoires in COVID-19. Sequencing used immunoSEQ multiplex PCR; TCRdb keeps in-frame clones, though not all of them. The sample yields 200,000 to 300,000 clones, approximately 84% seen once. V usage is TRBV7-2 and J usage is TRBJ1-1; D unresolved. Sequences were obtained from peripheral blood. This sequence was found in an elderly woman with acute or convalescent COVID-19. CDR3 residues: CASSLLGMNTEAFF. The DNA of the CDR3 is TGTGCCAGCAGCTTATTGGGCATGAACACTGAAGCTTTCTTT.